Following are 7 T cell receptor beta chains from one sample sequenced in a study of blood T cell repertoires in COVID-19. Sequenced by immunoSEQ multiplex PCR; TCRdb stores in-frame clones only, minus some. The data show 200,000 to 250,000 clones, about 87% seen once. What was sequenced was PBMCs or T cells enriched from blood (not recorded which). The receptors originated from a woman aged 25 to 45 who had been exposed to COVID-19.

The genes are TRBV6-5 and TRBJ2-5; the D gene is possibly TRBD2 (6 bases). Germline V gene sequence: CDR1 MNHEY, CDR2 SVGAGI. With 5 bases removed from V and 8 bases from J, the gap between germline ends came to 18 bases. This CDR3 contains 14 residues. The chain's CDR3 is CASSHRDSRLTQYF. The CDR3 DNA reads TGTGCCAGCAGTCACCGGGACTCGCGTCTAACCCAGTACTTC.

The chain has TRBV5-6 and TRBJ2-7; 13 nucleotides line up with TRBD2. From germline, CDR1 is SGHDT and CDR2 YYEEEE. The CDR3 is made up of 18 amino acids. J was trimmed by 0 bases and V by 2 bases; bases with no gene match: 8. The CDR3 sequence: CASSFSGLAGPYSYEQYF. The CDR3 coding sequence is TGTGCCAGCAGCTTCTCGGGACTAGCGGGACCCTACTCCTACGAGCAGTACTTC.

DNA for the CDR3: TGTGCCAGCAGCCTCCTTGGGAGGGGGGTAACAGATACGCAGTATTTT. Its protein is CASSLLGRGVTDTQYF. The chain joins TRBV27 to TRBJ2-3; a weak D match, TRBD2 (7 bases). V lost 6 bases and J 3 bases, leaving 19 bases between the germline ends. The CDR3 length is 16 residues. Germline CDR1 and CDR2: MNHEY and SMNVEV (reference sequence).

The V call is TRBV19, the J call TRBJ1-4; D is undetermined. In germline, CDR1 is LNHDA, CDR2 SQIVND (reference sequence). Trimming left V 5 bases short and J 2 bases short, with 12 bases between. CDR3 length: 15 amino acids. CDR3 sequence (DNA): TGTGCCAGTAGTGAGCCACGGGGTACTAATGAAAAACTGTTTTTT. It is translated as CASSEPRGTNEKLFF.

The rearrangement joins TRBV3-1 (or the pseudogene TRBV3-2) to TRBJ1-4; TRBD1 is a possible D gene (5 bases). The V end was cut by 7 bases, the J end by 8 bases, with 17 bases between. There are 14 residues in the CDR3. The germline V gene has CDR1 LGHDT and CDR2 YNNKEL (reference sequence). The DNA for the CDR3 is TGTGCCAGCAAGCTTCCGGGGGGTGGAGAAAAACTGTTTTTT. It translates to CASKLPGGGEKLFF.

This clone appeared a few times. The chain couples TRBV14 to TRBJ1-5; D not resolved. The CDR3 runs to 18 residues. V lost 0 bases and J 0 bases, leaving 15 bases between the germline ends. Germline V gives CDR1 SGHDN, CDR2 FVKESK. Here the CDR3 DNA reads TGTGCCAGCAGCCAAGATAATCGGGGAGAGGTTAGCAATCAGCCCCAGCATTTT. Translation: CASSQDNRGEVSNQPQHF.

This clone was recorded only once. This sequence joins TRBV6-5 and TRBJ2-3, with 7 bases that match TRBD2. The germline gives CDR1 MNHEY, CDR2 SVGAGI. V trimming: 7 bases; J trimming: 6 bases; junction bases outside the gene matches: 10. The CDR3 runs to 14 residues. CDR3 DNA: TGTGCCAGCATTAATCAGGCGGGAGCCGATACGCAGTATTTT. Its protein product is CASINQAGADTQYF.